Below are 29 T cell receptor beta chains sequenced from a single sample in a study of cytomegalovirus exposure and HLA in healthy donors (dated by TCRdb to about 2017). Libraries were made using the immunoSEQ multiplex PCR assay. The multiplex PCR relied on a mix of 60 forward primers for TCR Vbeta segments and 13 reverse primers for TCR Jbeta segments. TCRdb's version of the immuneACCESS table is confined to in-frame rearrangements and falls short of the full clone set. An unresolved V gene accounts for under half of the shortfall where checked; the remainder is of unknown origin. This sample gives some 220,000 clones in total; about 88% of them show up just once. 0.2% to 0.25% of the sample is taken by the ten largest. The sequenced sample was PBMCs. The receptors here all came from a girl aged 2-10 years in good health and CMV-seronegative.

The CDR3 protein is CASSLDYQETQYF. In DNA form, the CDR3 reads TGTGCCAGCAGCCTGGACTACCAAGAGACCCAGTACTTC. The chain joins TRBV4-2 to TRBJ2-5; a weak D match, TRBD2 (5 bases). Germline V gene sequence: CDR1 LGHNA, CDR2 YNFKEQ. The V end was cut by 4 bases, the J end by 0 bases, with 6 bases between. The CDR3 loop spans 13 amino acids.

This clone showed up just a few times. V usage is TRBV7-9 and J usage is TRBJ2-1; TRBD2 agrees at 8 bases. The CDR3 has 16 amino acids. Germline V gives CDR1 SEHNR, CDR2 FQNEAQ (reference sequence). V dropped 5 bases and J dropped 3; count of bases not matched to a gene: 9. CDR3 protein: CASSPREGGRYNEQFF. CDR3 nucleotide sequence: TGTGCCAGCAGCCCCCGGGAGGGGGGCCGCTACAATGAGCAGTTCTTC. The complete variable domain, with remaining parts taken from reference TRBV7-9 and TRBJ2-1, reads DTGVSQNPRHKITKRGQNVTFRCDPISEHNRLYWYRQTLGQGPEFLTYFQNEAQLEKSRLLSDRFSAERPKGSFSTLEIQRTEQGDSAMYLCASSPREGGRYNEQFFGPGTRLTVL.

V is TRBV30 and J is TRBJ2-3; weak D call: TRBD2 (6 bases). The germline V and J ends were trimmed by 4 bases and 2 bases, with 10 bases remaining between them. Germline-derived CDR1 and CDR2 are GTSNPN and SVGIG (reference sequence). The CDR3 covers 13 residues. CDR3 DNA: TGTGCCTGGATGAGCGGGCCCACAGATACGCAGTATTTT. This sequence encodes CAWMSGPTDTQYF.

The chain is built from TRBV14 and TRBJ1-2; weak D call: TRBD1 (6 bases). CDR1 SGHDN and CDR2 FVKESK come from the germline V gene. V was trimmed by 0 bases and J by 0 bases, leaving 14 bases between them. The CDR3 sequence is 17 residues long. The CDR3 reads CASSQEAGVRPNYGYTF. The CDR3 nucleotides read TGTGCCAGCAGCCAAGAGGCAGGGGTTCGGCCTAACTATGGCTACACCTTC.

The chain employs TRBV6-5 and TRBJ1-6, with D unclear. This CDR3 region has 15 residues. Germline V CDR1 and CDR2: MNHEY, SVGAGI. V was trimmed by 2 bases and J by 3 bases, leaving 8 bases between them. DNA of the CDR3: TGTGCCAGCAGTTACATATCGGGCTATAATTCACCCCTCCACTTT. This sequence encodes CASSYISGYNSPLHF.

The DNA for the CDR3 is TGTGCCAGCAGGGGACAGGGGGCATCCTACGAGCAGTACTTC. It encodes CASRGQGASYEQYF. This chain joins TRBV6-6 and TRBJ2-7; the match to TRBD1 covers 12 bases. The CDR3 has 14 residues. J lost 1 base, V lost 6 bases, and 1 base had no gene match. Germline V gene lookup returns CDR1 MNHNY and CDR2 SVGAGI (reference sequence).

This chain connects TRBV7-9 to TRBJ2-4; D might be TRBD1 (6 bases). CDR3 size: 16 residues. Germline V gene lookup returns CDR1 SEHNR and CDR2 FQNEAQ (reference sequence). V lost 5 bases and J lost 0, with 14 bases in between. The DNA of the CDR3 is TGTGCCAGCAGCAGGGGGACGCTACTAGCCAAAAACATTCAGTACTTC. Its translation is CASSRGTLLAKNIQYF.

The CDR3 DNA sequence: TGTGCCAGTAGTATAAGGTCGCCAGGGGGCGCCGAGCAGTACTTC. Its protein product is CASSIRSPGGAEQYF. The chain recombines TRBV19 with TRBJ2-7; 8 bases are shared with TRBD1. The CDR3 covers 15 residues. Germline V gene lookup returns CDR1 LNHDA and CDR2 SQIVND (reference sequence). Trimming took 2 bases from V and 6 from J; bases not matched to a gene: 9.

The genes are TRBV7-9 and TRBJ1-2; possible D gene TRBD1, 6 bases. The CDR3 sequence is 16 residues long. The V and J ends lost 1 base and 4 bases respectively, with 16 bases between them. Germline V gives CDR1 SEHNR, CDR2 FQNEAQ (reference sequence). CDR3 sequence (DNA): TGTGCCAGCAGCTTAGGATACAGGGAAGAGGGCTATGGCTACACCTTC. Its translation is CASSLGYREEGYGYTF.

This rearrangement joins TRBV30 to TRBJ2-1, with D unresolved. This CDR3 is 13 amino acids long. V was cut by 0 bases and J by 6 bases, with 9 bases left in between. Germline CDR1 GTSNPN, CDR2 SVGIG (reference sequence). CDR3 sequence: CAWSVRLGNEQFF. The CDR3 region has the DNA TGTGCCTGGAGTGTACGTCTAGGCAATGAGCAGTTCTTC.

Remarks on this clone: The same CDR3 can be traced to other DNA sequences in this sample. The J gene is TRBJ1-6, the V gene TRBV2; possible D gene TRBD1, 6 bases. The V and J ends lost 11 bases and 8 bases respectively, with 34 bases between them. Germline CDR1 reads SNHLY; CDR2 reads FYNNEI. This CDR3 is 19 amino acids long. CDR3 DNA sequence: TGTGCCGCAGACTTCGTACGGGACAATAACACTCCGAATCATTCACCCCTCCACTTT. Amino acids: CAADFVRDNNTPNHSPLHF.

The chain employs TRBV7-8 and TRBJ2-2; weak D call: TRBD2 (5 bases). This CDR3 comprises 15 residues. The germline V gene encodes CDR1 SGHVS and CDR2 FQNEAQ. V dropped 3 bases and J dropped 8 bases, with 16 bases sitting between them. The DNA of the CDR3 is TGTGCCAGCAGCTTTGGAAGAGGAGGCGTGGGGGAGCTGTTTTTT. This encodes CASSFGRGGVGELFF.

J is TRBJ1-1 and V is TRBV30, with 9 nucleotides matching TRBD1. With 6 bases clipped from V and 10 bases from J, the junction kept 12 bases outside the gene matches. Germline V gene data show CDR1 as GTSNPN and CDR2 as SVGIG (reference sequence). There are 13 residues in the CDR3. The CDR3 reads CACADRGPLIAFF. The CDR3 DNA reads TGTGCCTGCGCGGACAGGGGACCATTGATAGCTTTCTTT.

This clone appeared once. The chain employs TRBV6-1 and TRBJ1-5; 7 bases are a match to TRBD1. CDR1 and CDR2 from the germline V gene are MNHNS and SASEGT. V was pared by 6 bases and J by 6 bases, with 2 bases of the junction left unmatched. The CDR3 runs to 12 residues. The CDR3 spells CASRQGIQPQHF. For the CDR3, the DNA is TGTGCCAGCAGACAGGGGATTCAGCCCCAGCATTTT.

The V gene is TRBV5-1, the J gene TRBJ1-3; TRBD1 matches 7 bases. V lost 0 bases and J lost 9; bases outside the gene matches: 6. CDR1 is SGHRS, CDR2 YFSETQ, per germline. The CDR3 runs 14 residues. CDR3 nucleotides: TGCGCCAGCAGCTTGGAGGGGGCTCACGGCACCATATATTTT. Translating it yields CASSLEGAHGTIYF.

This chain joins TRBV11-2 and TRBJ2-7; D ambiguous. V lost 1 base to trimming and J lost 3 bases, with 16 bases between them. Germline V CDR1 and CDR2: SGHAT, FQNNGV. The CDR3 is 16 residues long. The CDR3 region has the DNA TGTGCCAGCAGCTTAGGCCCTACCGCTCAATACTACGAGCAGTACTTC. Amino acid sequence: CASSLGPTAQYYEQYF.

As for this clone: At one end the junction does not follow the germline gene, possibly because of a read error. The chain carries TRBV7-9 and TRBJ1-6; the D is unclear. Looked up from germline, CDR1 is SEHNR and CDR2 is FQNEAQ (reference sequence). The CDR3 runs to 15 residues. The DNA of the CDR3 is TGTTCCAGCAGCTCCGAGGAGTGGATTAATTCACCCCTCCACTTT. Translating gives CSSSSEEWINSPLHF.

This sequence joins TRBV5-4 and TRBJ2-5, with 14 bases identical to TRBD2. The tail of the sequence fits TRBJ2-7 better, so the J call may be wrong. CDR3 size: 16 residues. In germline, CDR1 is SGHNT, CDR2 YYREEE (reference sequence). This chain's CDR3 is CASSPGTSGSAYEQYF. CDR3 in DNA: TGTGCCAGCAGCCCCGGGACTAGCGGGAGTGCCTACGAGCAGTACTTC.

The J gene is TRBJ2-3, the V gene TRBV21-1; the D call of TRBD1 is as the table states it, not checked on the DNA. TRBV21-1 is labeled a pseudogene. The CDR3 loop spans 11 amino acids. The CDR3 spells CASSGPDTQYF. CDR3 DNA sequence: TGTGCCAGCAGTGGGCCCGATACGCAGTATTTT.

The chain combines TRBV19 with TRBJ1-2; 9 nucleotides match TRBD1. The CDR3 loop spans 13 amino acids. Germline-derived CDR1 and CDR2 are LNHDA and SQIVND (reference sequence). V was clipped by 5 bases and J by 4 bases; unmatched bases: 2. The CDR3: CASSEGQGYGYTF. In DNA form, the CDR3 reads TGTGCCAGTAGTGAGGGACAGGGCTATGGCTACACCTTC.

The J gene is TRBJ2-3, the V gene TRBV2; maybe TRBD2 (6 bases). The CDR3 covers 16 residues. Germline V gene lookup returns CDR1 SNHLY and CDR2 FYNNEI. Trimming took 5 bases from V and 0 from J, leaving 15 bases between them. The CDR3, as DNA: TGTGCCAGCAGTTATGGCGGGACGCTTAGCACAGATACGCAGTATTTT. Its translation: CASSYGGTLSTDTQYF.

This chain's CDR3 is CSAQGATGELFF. DNA of the CDR3: TGCAGCGCCCAGGGGGCTACGGGGGAGCTGTTTTTT. The chain uses TRBV29-1 and TRBJ2-2, with 8 bases lining up with TRBD1. Trimming cost V 7 bases and J 8 bases; bases outside gene matches: 6. The CDR3 covers 12 residues. CDR1 and CDR2 from the germline V gene are SQVTM and ANQGSEA.

The rearrangement uses TRBV27 and TRBJ1-2, with D maybe TRBD1 (5 bases). This CDR3 has 14 residues. CDR1 MNHEY and CDR2 SMNVEV come from the germline V gene (reference sequence). Trimming cost V 0 bases and J 2 bases, with 7 bases left between them. CDR3 region: CASSLSAGNYGYTF. CDR3 sequence (DNA): TGTGCCAGCAGTTTATCCGCAGGGAACTATGGCTACACCTTC.

The count of this clone is one. The chain employs TRBV5-1 and TRBJ2-1, with D possibly TRBD2 on 6 matching bases. There are 13 residues in the CDR3. Germline CDR1 SGHRS, CDR2 YFSETQ. Trimming cost V 7 bases and J 5 bases, with 13 bases left between them. CDR3 residues: CASRGLHDNEQFF. The CDR3, as DNA: TGCGCCAGCCGGGGGTTGCACGACAATGAGCAGTTCTTC.

V is TRBV30 and J is TRBJ1-2; 8 bases match TRBD1. Germline V lookup: CDR1 GTSNPN, CDR2 SVGIG (reference sequence). The length of the CDR3 is 13 residues. Trimming at V came to 4 bases and at J to 3 bases, leaving 4 bases not matched to a gene. The CDR3 DNA is TGTGCCTGGAAAGGACAGGGCCACTATGGCTACACCTTC. Amino acid sequence: CAWKGQGHYGYTF.

The rearrangement joins TRBV6-4 to TRBJ2-7; D might be TRBD1 (6 bases). Between the trimmed V and J ends, which lost 4 bases and 3 bases, there was a span of 7 bases. The CDR3 extends over 12 amino acids. Per germline, CDR1 MRHNA and CDR2 SNTAGT. The CDR3 is CASSGDNYEQYF. Written as DNA, the CDR3 is TGTGCCAGCAGTGGGGACAACTACGAGCAGTACTTC.

This clone was observed a single time. The CDR3 DNA sequence: TGTGCCAGCAGTGAAGCTAGACAGCTCACAGATACGCAGTATTTT. This gives the protein CASSEARQLTDTQYF. The chain couples TRBV6-1 to TRBJ2-3, with D possibly TRBD1 on 5 matching bases. V dropped 0 bases and J dropped 2 bases, with 9 bases sitting between them. The germline V gene has CDR1 MNHNS and CDR2 SASEGT. This CDR3 contains 15 residues.

In this sample, this clone turned up once. The V and J genes are TRBV4-1 and TRBJ1-1; no clear D gene. Per the germline V gene, CDR1 is MGHRA and CDR2 is YSYEKL. The germline V and J ends were trimmed by 0 bases and 5 bases, with 19 bases remaining between them. This CDR3 comprises 17 residues. The DNA of the CDR3 is TGCGCCAGCAGCCAAGATGTTAACATACTACCGTTAACTGAAGCTTTCTTT. Its translation is CASSQDVNILPLTEAFF.

The chain is built from TRBV4-1 and TRBJ2-3; 10 nucleotides match TRBD2. Unmatched junction bases numbered 6, after V lost 0 bases and J lost 3 bases. CDR1 is MGHRA, CDR2 YSYEKL, per germline. The CDR3 contains 17 residues. This CDR3 is CASSQEAVAGGTDTQYF. In nucleotides, the CDR3 is TGCGCCAGCAGCCAAGAGGCGGTAGCGGGAGGTACAGATACGCAGTATTTT.